This T cell receptor beta chain came from a study of blood T cell repertoires in COVID-19 (dated by TCRdb to between 2020 and 2021). Study-level background: Collaborator samples came from the United States, Italy and Spain and covered acute and convalescent phases of COVID-19. The prospective study material was composed of cDNA or gDNA derived from T cells, B-cell-depleted T cells, or PBMCs. Subjects who had been exposed to COVID-19, were actively infected with it, or had recovered from it provided the deeply sampled blood TCRbeta repertoires that made up the dataset. A freely available public database, intended as a resource for researchers studying the immune response to SARS-CoV-2, is where the repertoires were released. Samples were obtained from the ongoing ImmuneRACE study (first 160 participants) and from about 1,300 subjects provided by 6 global collaborators. Sample metadata almost always included a de-identified subject ID, COVID-19 status, age in years and sex. Where available, HLA class I and class II types were obtained from metadata supplied by the sample provider rather than from assay-based typing.

The collaborating institutions used their own protocols to collect whole blood in K2EDTA tubes. Collaborator samples were shipped for TCRbeta analysis as frozen whole blood, isolated PBMCs, or DNA extracted from either sample type. General findings and caveats noted by the study authors: Clinical and demographic metadata were provided uncurated, with the amount varying by source and participant.

As to this clone: Its cognate antigen has yet to be identified. Base qualities are missing; no much larger clone stands one base away.

From a lookup of the germline V gene, CDR1 and CDR2 are MNHNS and SASEGT. V ends up 1 base short and J 6 bases short, with an unmatched junction base count of 6. The CDR3 covers 15 residues, taking in both the cysteine and the phenylalanine. The read is trimmed to its CDR3 DNA, 45 bases read in frame from base 1. TCRbeta CDR3 regions were amplified from genomic DNA using the immunoSEQ Assay, a bias-controlled multiplex PCR. On the authors' methods: The number of nucleated cells in each sample was estimated from the amplification of reference gene primers within the assay. To quantify the absolute abundance of each unique TCRbeta CDR3 rearrangement, sequence reads were collapsed and filtered. For each sample, productive Simpson clonality was calculated by taking the square root of Simpson's diversity index across productive rearrangements. Held by TCRdb, this immuneACCESS table contains in-frame sequences only and omits some clones. Under half of the omission traces to an unresolved V gene where checked; the cause of the rest is unknown. The V and J calls and clone size were taken over from that table, and D and trimming were inferred from the DNA. The table for this sample lists about 50,000 clones; 84% of them were counted only once. In total, the top ten clones hold approximately 10% of the sample.

The V and J genes are TRBV6-1 and TRBJ1-5, with 7 middle bases fitting TRBD1. The specimen sequenced was peripheral blood. The receptor's source is a man in his sixties with acute or convalescent COVID-19. The sequenced DNA: TGTGCCAGCAGTGAAGGAGACAGGGTGGCTCAGCCCCAGCATTTT. This sequence encodes CASSEGDRVAQPQHF.